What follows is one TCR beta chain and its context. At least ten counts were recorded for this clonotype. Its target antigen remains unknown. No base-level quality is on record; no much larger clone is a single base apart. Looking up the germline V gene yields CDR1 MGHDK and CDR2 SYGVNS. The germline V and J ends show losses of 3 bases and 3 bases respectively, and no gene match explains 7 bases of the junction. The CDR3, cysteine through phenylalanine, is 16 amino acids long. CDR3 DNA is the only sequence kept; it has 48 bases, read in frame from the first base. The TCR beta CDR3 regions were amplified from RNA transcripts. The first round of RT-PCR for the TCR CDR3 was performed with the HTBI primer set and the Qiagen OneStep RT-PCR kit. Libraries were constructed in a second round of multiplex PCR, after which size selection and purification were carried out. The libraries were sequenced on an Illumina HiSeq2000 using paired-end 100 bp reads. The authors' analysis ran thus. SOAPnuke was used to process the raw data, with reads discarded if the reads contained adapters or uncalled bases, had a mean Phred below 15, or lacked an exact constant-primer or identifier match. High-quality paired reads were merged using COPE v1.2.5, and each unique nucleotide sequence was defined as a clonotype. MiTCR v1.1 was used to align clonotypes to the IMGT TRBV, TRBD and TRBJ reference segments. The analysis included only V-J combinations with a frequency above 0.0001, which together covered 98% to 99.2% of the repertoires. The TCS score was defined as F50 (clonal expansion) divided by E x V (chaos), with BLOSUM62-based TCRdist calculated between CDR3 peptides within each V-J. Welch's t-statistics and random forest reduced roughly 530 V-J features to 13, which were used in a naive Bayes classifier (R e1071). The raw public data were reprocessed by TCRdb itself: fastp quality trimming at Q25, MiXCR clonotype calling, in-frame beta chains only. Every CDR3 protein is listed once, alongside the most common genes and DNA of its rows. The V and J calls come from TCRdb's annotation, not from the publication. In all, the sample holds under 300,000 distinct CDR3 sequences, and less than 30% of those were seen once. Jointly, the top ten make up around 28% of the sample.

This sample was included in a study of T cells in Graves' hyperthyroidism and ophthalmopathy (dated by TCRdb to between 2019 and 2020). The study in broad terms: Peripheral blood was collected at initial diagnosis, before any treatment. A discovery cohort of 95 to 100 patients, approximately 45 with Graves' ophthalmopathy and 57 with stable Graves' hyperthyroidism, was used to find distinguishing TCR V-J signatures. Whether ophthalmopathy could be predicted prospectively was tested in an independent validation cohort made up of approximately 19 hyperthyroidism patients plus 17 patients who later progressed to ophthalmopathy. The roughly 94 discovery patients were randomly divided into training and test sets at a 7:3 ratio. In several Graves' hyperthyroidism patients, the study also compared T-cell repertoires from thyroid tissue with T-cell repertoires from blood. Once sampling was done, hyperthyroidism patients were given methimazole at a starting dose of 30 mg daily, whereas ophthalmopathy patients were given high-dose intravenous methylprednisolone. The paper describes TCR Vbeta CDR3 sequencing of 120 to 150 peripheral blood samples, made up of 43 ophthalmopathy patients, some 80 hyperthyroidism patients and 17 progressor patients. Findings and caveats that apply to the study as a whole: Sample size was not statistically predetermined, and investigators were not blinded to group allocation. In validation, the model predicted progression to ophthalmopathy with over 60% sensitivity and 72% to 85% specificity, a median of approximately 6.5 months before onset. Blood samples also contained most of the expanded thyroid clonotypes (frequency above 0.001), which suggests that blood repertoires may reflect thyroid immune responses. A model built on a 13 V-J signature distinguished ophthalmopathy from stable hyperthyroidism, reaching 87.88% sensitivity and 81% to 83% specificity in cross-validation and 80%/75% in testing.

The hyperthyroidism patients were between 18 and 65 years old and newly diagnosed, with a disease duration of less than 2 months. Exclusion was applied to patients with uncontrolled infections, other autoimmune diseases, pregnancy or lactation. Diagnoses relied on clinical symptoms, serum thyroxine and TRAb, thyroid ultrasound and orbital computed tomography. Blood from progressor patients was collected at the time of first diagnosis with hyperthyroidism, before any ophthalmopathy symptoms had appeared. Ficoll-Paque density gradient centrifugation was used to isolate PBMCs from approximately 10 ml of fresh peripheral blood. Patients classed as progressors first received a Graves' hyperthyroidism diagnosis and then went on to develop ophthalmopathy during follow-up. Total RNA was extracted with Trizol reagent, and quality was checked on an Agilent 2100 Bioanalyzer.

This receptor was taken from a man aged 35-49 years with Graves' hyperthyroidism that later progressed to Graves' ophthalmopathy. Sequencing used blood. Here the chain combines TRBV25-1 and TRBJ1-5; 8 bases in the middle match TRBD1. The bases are TGTGCCAGCAGTGAGTCCAGGGGGCGGGACAATCAGCCCCAGCATTTT. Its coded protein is CASSESRGRDNQPQHF.